This note documents a single T cell receptor (beta chain) sequence. Its antigen is not identified. A read error may account for a junction end that differs from germline. Extraction of around 1.9 micrograms of genomic DNA from cryopreserved PBMCs supplied material for TCR beta libraries. This specimen belongs to a study of cytotoxic CD8 clonotypes in ibrutinib-treated CLL. Study in general: The average sample held roughly 250,000 productive templates and 85,000 to 100,000 productive rearrangements.

TCRdb's copy holds only in-frame clones and misses some; the assay was immunoSEQ multiplex PCR. This table holds 9,400 or so clones, 61% found once. This CDR3 region has 12 residues. Per the germline V gene, CDR1 is SGHNT and CDR2 is YYREEE (reference sequence). Broader study findings: Baseline levels were approached again at progression, after clonality had risen at ibrutinib response.

Sample: PBMCs, taken before ibrutinib treatment. This clonotype was obtained from a human donor with chronic lymphocytic leukemia. The chain uses TRBV5-4 and TRBJ1-4, with D possibly TRBD1 on 5 matching bases. The CDR3 DNA reads as TGTGCCAGCAGCTTGGATGACAGTAGGAAGATTTTT. Translated, it gives CASSLDDSRKIF.